This T cell receptor (beta chain) was profiled in a study of shared clonotypes between healthy human individuals. The deep-level immunoSEQ assay was used. The table came from immunoSEQ multiplex PCR; TCRdb's copy has only in-frame clones and leaves some out. The sample lists approximately 2.1 million clones; about 92% were seen once. The length of the CDR3 is 18 residues. Trimming at V came to 8 bases and at J to 2 bases, leaving 19 bases not matched to a gene. CDR1 is SGHNT, CDR2 YENEEA, per germline. Sequenced sample: naive CD4+ T cells from PBMCs. Documented subset: CD45RA+ positively selected. The chain carries TRBV11-3 and TRBJ2-7, with 9 bases aligning to TRBD1. This clonotype was sampled from a young man in good health. Some clones in this sample may be carry-over from other donors' samples. CDR3 coding DNA: TGTGCCAGCCAGCCTTTTAGGGACAGGGTTCAATATGCCTACGAGCAGTACTTC. This codes for CASQPFRDRVQYAYEQYF.